These T cell receptor beta chains were read from a single sample in a study of blood T cells in healthy people across ages. TCRdb ran MiXCR on the 5' RACE reads and lists one entry per CDR3 protein. The sample gives 800,000 to 1,000,000 distinct CDR3 sequences, around 49% of which show up once; 13% is in the top ten. Sequencing input: blood. The receptors stem from a man aged 30 to 39 in good health. CDR3s include the opening cysteine and the closing phenylalanine or tryptophan. A D gene is named only where the DNA matches it firmly. Clone sizes are given selectively: once, few, many, or a class where the clone is expanded.

>NA|NA|TRBJ2-5|TRBV7-9
TGTGCCAGCAGCTCCTCGGGGGACACAGAAGAGACCCAGTACTTC
CASSSSGDTEETQYF
>TRBD1|NA|TRBJ1-2|TRBV2
TGTGCCAGAAGACTGACAGGGAACTATGGCTACACCTTC
CARRLTGNYGYTF
>NA|few|TRBJ1-2|TRBV12-3/TRBV12-4
TGTGCCAGCAGATCGGGACGGCTCTATGGCTACACCTTC
CASRSGRLYGYTF
>NA|few|TRBJ2-7|TRBV20-1
TGCAGTGCTAGAGACCCGAAGGGGAGCTCCTACGAGCAGTACTTC
CSARDPKGSSYEQYF
>TRBD1|NA|TRBJ2-7|TRBV4-3
TGCGCCAGCAGCCAAGAGGGACAGGGCATCTACGAGCAGTACTTC
CASSQEGQGIYEQYF
>TRBD1|few|TRBJ2-6|TRBV6-1
TGTGCCAGCAGTCCAGGGGGTACTGGGGCCAACGTCCTGACTTTC
CASSPGGTGANVLTF
>TRBD1|NA|TRBJ1-2|TRBV5-1
TGCGCCAGCAGCTTGGGAGAGACAGGGCCAAGGGGTGGCTACACCTTC
CASSLGETGPRGGYTF
>TRBD1|NA|TRBJ2-7|TRBV4-3
TGCGCCAGCAGCCAGTCCGGGACAGGGAGCTCCTACGAGCAGTACTTC
CASSQSGTGSSYEQYF
>NA|NA|TRBJ2-3|TRBV3-1
TGTGCCAGCAGCCAAGACGACTACCGAGATACGCAGTATTTT
CASSQDDYRDTQYF
>NA|NA|TRBJ2-3|TRBV20-1
TGCAGTGCTAGCCCGACAGAGACTAGCACAGATACGCAGTATTTT
CSASPTETSTDTQYF
>TRBD2|NA|TRBJ2-1|TRBV3-1
TGTGCCAGCAGCCAAGATAGTCCAGCGGGGGAGCAGTTCTTC
CASSQDSPAGEQFF
>NA|few|TRBJ1-2|TRBV13
TGTGCCAGCAGCTTAGTCGGGGCTAACTATGGCTACACCTTC
CASSLVGANYGYTF
>NA|few|TRBJ1-6|TRBV5-5
TGTGCCAGCAGCTTCATCGGGGGAGCTAATTCACCCCTCCACTTT
CASSFIGGANSPLHF
>TRBD2|NA|TRBJ2-5|TRBV6-2/TRBV6-3
TGTGCCAGCAGTTACCTCGGACTAGCGGGGGGACTGCAAGAGACCCAGTACTTC
CASSYLGLAGGLQETQYF
>TRBD1|NA|TRBJ2-3|TRBV6-2/TRBV6-3
TGTGCCAGCATTGGTTTAGGACAGGGGGCAGGAGATACGCAGTATTTT
CASIGLGQGAGDTQYF
>TRBD1|NA|TRBJ2-1|TRBV6-2/TRBV6-3
TGTGCCAGCAGTTCTCTGACAGGGATGATCAATGAGCAGTTCTTC
CASSSLTGMINEQFF
>NA|few|TRBJ2-7|TRBV4-1
TGCGCCAGCAGCCAAGAGACGGGGCCGTTCTACGAGCAGTACTTC
CASSQETGPFYEQYF
>NA|NA|TRBJ2-1|TRBV5-1
TGCGCCAGCAGCATGGGCGGAAGCTCCTACAATGAACAGTTCTTC
CASSMGGSSYNEQFF
>NA|NA|TRBJ1-2|TRBV9
TGTGCCAGCAGCGCCCAACTCAGGGGAACTAACTATGGCTACACCTTC
CASSAQLRGTNYGYTF
>NA|NA|TRBJ2-1|TRBV11-2
TGTGCCAGCAGCTTAGGGGTCCTGGGGGATGAGCAGTTCTTC
CASSLGVLGDEQFF
>TRBD1|many|TRBJ2-3|TRBV7-9
TGTGCCAGCAGCTCGGGACAGGGTGGGAGCACAGATACGCAGTATTTT
CASSSGQGGSTDTQYF
>NA|few|TRBJ1-5|TRBV6-1
TGTGCCACCCATGTCGTCAGGGACCAGCCCCAGCATTTT
CATHVVRDQPQHF
>NA|NA|TRBJ2-1|TRBV9
TGTGCCAGCAGCGCCGCCGAGGGCAATGAGCAGTTCTTC
CASSAAEGNEQFF
>NA|NA|TRBJ1-5|TRBV7-2
TGTGCCAGCAGCTTAGCGCCCGGGCGGTTCAATCAGCCCCAGCATTTT
CASSLAPGRFNQPQHF
>NA|NA|TRBJ1-1|TRBV7-2
TGTGCAACTCGACTGGGGGGGCTTTTAAACACTGAAGCTTTCTTT
CATRLGGLLNTEAFF
>NA|NA|TRBJ2-7|TRBV6-2/TRBV6-3
TGTGCCAGCACCCATCGCCCGGGGGAGAACTACGAGCAGTACTTC
CASTHRPGENYEQYF
>NA|NA|TRBJ1-5|TRBV20-1
TGCAGTGCTAGAGATCCGGCCCGGCCGGCGAATCAGCCCCAGCATTTT
CSARDPARPANQPQHF
>NA|NA|TRBJ2-1|TRBV2
TGTGCCAGCACTCTCCGTGGCTCTAACAATGAGCAGTTCTTC
CASTLRGSNNEQFF
>TRBD1|NA|TRBJ2-7|TRBV6-1
TGTGCCAGCAGTGAAGAATGGACAGGGGTCTACGAGCAGTACTTC
CASSEEWTGVYEQYF
>NA|NA|TRBJ2-7|TRBV7-9
TGTGCCAGCAGCTTAGTGGAATCAAAGTACGAGCAGTACTTC
CASSLVESKYEQYF
>TRBD1|few|TRBJ2-5|TRBV29-1
TGCAGCGTTGCGCAAGGACAGGGAAATAAGTACTTC
CSVAQGQGNKYF
>NA|many|TRBJ2-7|TRBV29-1
TGCAGCGTTGAAAGGTCGGAGACCTACGAGCAGTACTTC
CSVERSETYEQYF
>TRBD1|many|TRBJ2-1|TRBV4-3
TGCGCCAGCAGCCAAGATGGCAGGACAGGGAACAATGAGCAGTTCTTC
CASSQDGRTGNNEQFF
>TRBD1|NA|TRBJ2-3|TRBV7-9
TGTGCCAGCAGCCCGACAGGGGTCTTCCCTAGCACAGATACGCAGTATTTT
CASSPTGVFPSTDTQYF
>TRBD1|few|TRBJ1-6|TRBV4-3
TGCGCCAGCAGCCGGGACAGAGCAAGTAATTCACCCCTCCACTTT
CASSRDRASNSPLHF
>NA|NA|TRBJ2-3|TRBV6-5
TGTGCCAGCAGTTACTGGAAGACAGATACGCAGTATTTT
CASSYWKTDTQYF
>NA|NA|TRBJ1-2|TRBV11-3
TGTGCCAGCAGCTTAGTAGGCCCCCGGGGGCGGTCCTATGGCTACACCTTC
CASSLVGPRGRSYGYTF
>NA|NA|TRBJ2-1|TRBV4-3
TGCGCCAGCAAGGATCAAATCTCTTCCTACAATGAGCAGTTCTTC
CASKDQISSYNEQFF
>TRBD2|NA|TRBJ2-7|TRBV4-1
TGCGCCAGCAGCCAAGATCAAGTAGCGGGGACCTCGGGCGAGCAGTACTTC
CASSQDQVAGTSGEQYF
>NA|few|TRBJ1-5|TRBV21-1
TGTGCCAGCAGCTCCCGGACAGGGACGCGCAATCAGCCCCAGCATTTT
CASSSRTGTRNQPQHF
>NA|NA|TRBJ1-1|TRBV21-1
TGTGCCAGCATGGCTTGGGTATTGAGTGAAGCTTTCTTT
CASMAWVLSEAFF
>TRBD2|once|TRBJ2-3|TRBV19
TGTGCCAGTAGTACTAGCGGATCAGGCACAGATACGCAGTATTTT
CASSTSGSGTDTQYF
>NA|few|TRBJ1-5|TRBV7-2
TGTGCCAGCAGCACAGACAGCACAAACAATCAGCCCCAGCATTTT
CASSTDSTNNQPQHF
>NA|NA|TRBJ1-5|TRBV20-1
TGCAGTGCTAGAGATTCGAGGGGGGATCAGCCCCAGCATTTT
CSARDSRGDQPQHF